Reported below is one TCR beta chain. Its antigen is currently unknown. The data were taken from a study of T cell responses to AZD1222 COVID-19 vaccine. Findings and limits, study-wide: In all cases, repertoires were sampled only after the peak T cell response. CD4 TCRs linked to vaccination spanned spike, dominating at 160-218 and 743-854. Clonal diversity may have been underestimated, and the donors were mostly white British, with more females than males.

Libraries were prepared by immunoSEQ multiplex PCR; TCRdb keeps only in-frame clonotypes and omits some of them. In the table there are roughly 150,000 clones, more than 75% of which are singletons. The germline V gene encodes CDR1 MDHEN and CDR2 SYDVKM. V lost 8 bases to trimming and J lost 6 bases, with 5 bases between them. CDR3 length: 10 residues. The sample in question was peripheral blood, obtained on day 0 of AZD1222 vaccination. The chain recombines TRBV28 with TRBJ1-3; no definite D call. The sequence was obtained from an adult in good health. The CDR3 DNA reads TGTGCCAGCTCCGCAAACACCATATATTTT. Its protein product is CASSANTIYF.